The clone carrying this T cell receptor beta chain is deemed large. Its antigen is still unknown. As for time point: after neoadjuvant nivolumab, at surgical resection. Germline CDR1 reads MNHNS; CDR2 reads SASEGT. V lost 5 bases to trimming and J lost 5 bases, with 12 bases between them. The CDR3 spans 14 residues. The sample originates from a study of neoadjuvant anti-PD-1 for oral cavity cancer. General observations from the study: Only three patients per response group were TCR-analyzed; validation needed.

Measured with immunoSEQ multiplex PCR; TCRdb has only the in-frame clones, and not every one. Seen here are around 37,000 clones, more than 35% observed once, and the top ten hold approximately 15%. The TCR comes from a person aged 40 to 85 with oral cavity squamous cell carcinoma. The specimen comprised tumor tissue, sampled after nivolumab (anti-PD-1) treatment. The rearrangement uses TRBV6-1 and TRBJ2-2; D not certain. CDR3 region: CASSSRVETGELFF. The CDR3 nucleotides read TGTGCCAGCAGTTCACGGGTCGAAACCGGGGAGCTGTTTTTT.